This T cell receptor beta chain is drawn from a study of sequential checkpoint blockade in melanoma. Study-wide context: Both treatment sequences were followed by maintenance nivolumab. TCRbeta immunosequencing was performed on DNA from around 91 pretreatment melanoma tumor samples. Study outcomes and limitations: In arm A, pretreatment tumor clonality was associated with response.

Assay used: immunoSEQ multiplex PCR; TCRdb lists only in-frame clones, some missing. Seen here are 620 or so clones, 25% to 30% observed once, and the top ten hold 25% to 35%. This clone was counted between two and nine times. The antigen remains unidentified. Documented treatment: randomized to nivolumab then ipilimumab (arm A) or the reverse (arm B). DNA-damaging chemotherapy had not been given to any patient beforehand. This CDR3 has 17 residues. Germline V CDR1 and CDR2: MNHGY, SAAAGT. The V end was cut by 3 bases, the J end by 5 bases, with 17 bases between. The clonotype originates from a human donor with melanoma. The V gene is TRBV6-8, the J gene TRBJ1-6, with D possibly being TRBD1 (5 bases). This specimen consisted of tumor tissue (inferred from file names), obtained from a patient given nivolumab and ipilimumab in sequence. CDR3 in DNA: TGTGCCAGCAGTTATAAGGGACGGGGCGCTGATAATTCACCCCTCCACTTT. Its translation: CASSYKGRGADNSPLHF.